This section outlines one T cell receptor beta chain sequence together with its context. This clonotype was picked up a small number of times. Its antigen target is currently unknown. The germline gene is not matched at one end of the junction; a read error may be the cause. Library prep was done by PCR. The sequencer listed for this sample is HiSeq X Ten. Using fastp at Q25 and MiXCR, TCRdb reprocessed the public reads and kept productive beta chains. Merged by CDR3 protein, the rows form single entries marked with the most common genes and DNA. The table for this sample lists around 20,000 distinct CDR3 sequences; about 53% of them were counted only once. Around 23% of the sample lies in the top ten. The germline V gene specifies ENHRY as CDR1 and SYGVKD as CDR2. Measured from the cysteine to the phenylalanine, the CDR3 is 14 residues long. Solely the CDR3 DNA is kept, with 42 bases framed from the first base.

The donors were patients who had localized lung adenocarcinoma, which is a subtype of non-small cell lung cancer. Samples were obtained from the centers of localized lung adenocarcinomas. CD8+ T cells from tumor tissue were profiled separately from CD4+ T cells for TCR repertoire analysis. This sample was included in a study of CD4 and CD8 cells across lung adenocarcinoma regions (dated by TCRdb to 2017 to 2018). Notes on the research overall: The study compared tumor centers with tumor margins to examine intratumor heterogeneity of the T cell receptor repertoire.

Sequencing was carried out using CD8+ T cells from the center of a lung tumor. The meaning of the sample's cell subset or site label: tumor center region. The chain links TRBV10-3 with TRBJ2-3, with TRBD1 as a weak D call on 7 bases. This clonotype was sampled from a female donor with lung adenocarcinoma. The CD4 and CD8 labels of this study may be unreliable. The sequence in DNA is TGTGCGGGCCAGGGGGGCGGTGACACAGATACGCAGTATTTC. Its product reads: CAGQGGGDTDTQYF.